Listed here are 9 T cell receptor beta chains from one sample, sequenced in a study of T-cell memory formation after mild COVID-19. MiXCR, run by TCRdb on the 5' RACE reads, gives a single entry per CDR3 protein. The data contain a few hundred thousand distinct CDR3 sequences, roughly a fifth of them singletons. Input material: PBMCs or a T cell subset sorted from them (not recorded which). These receptors all stem from an adult woman who had mild COVID-19 (a few samples of this study predate the infection). Cell type and time point are not known.

This chain's CDR3 is CSAQWVGPQEWYEQYF. In nucleotides, the CDR3 is TGCAGCGCCCAGTGGGTGGGGCCCCAGGAATGGTACGAGCAGTACTTC. This chain connects TRBV20-1 to TRBJ2-7, with D possibly TRBD1 on 5 matching bases. This CDR3 region has 16 residues. The V gene's germline CDR1 is DFQATT and CDR2 SNEGSKA (reference sequence).

This clonotype has more than one count but fewer than ten. V and J are TRBV5-6 and TRBJ2-7; the D gene could be TRBD1 or TRBD2 (5 bases each). V was pared by 0 bases and J by 6 bases, with 10 bases between. The CDR3 covers 13 residues. Germline CDR1 reads SGHDT; CDR2 reads YYEEEE. The CDR3 nucleotides read TGTGCCAGCAGCTTGGGTAGTGGGGGCGAGCAGTACTTC. Its translation: CASSLGSGGEQYF. The complete variable domain, with remaining parts taken from reference TRBV5-6 and TRBJ2-7, reads DAGVTQSPTHLIKTRGQQVTLRCSPKSGHDTVSWYQQALGQGPQFIFQYYEEEERQRGNFPDRFSGHQFPNYSSELNVNALLLGDSALYLCASSLGSGGEQYFGPGTRLTVT.

The V call is TRBV7-6, the J call TRBJ2-7; TRBD1 or TRBD2 may be the D gene (5 bases each). The CDR3 runs 13 residues. Trimming pared 5 bases from V and 7 bases from J, leaving 15 bases between. CDR1 is SGHVS, CDR2 FNYEAQ, per germline. CDR3 in amino acids: CASSPAPGSEQYF. For the CDR3, the DNA is TGTGCCAGCAGCCCCGCGCCAGGGAGTGAGCAGTACTTC.

This clonotype was detected a few times. V is TRBV11-2 and J is TRBJ2-6, with D unclear. Trimming shortened V by 5 bases and J by 4 bases, and 9 bases separated the two germline ends. This CDR3 has 14 amino acids. Germline CDR1 reads SGHAT; CDR2 reads FQNNGV. CDR3 in DNA: TGTGCCAGCAGCCCAGCCCGGGGGGCCAACGTCCTGACTTTC. This sequence encodes CASSPARGANVLTF.

The genes are TRBV29-1 and TRBJ2-1; 10 positions agree with TRBD2. Germline V gene lookup returns CDR1 SQVTM and CDR2 ANQGSEA. The CDR3 loop spans 15 amino acids. V lost 7 bases, J lost 3 bases, and 9 bases stayed unmatched. The CDR3 is CSARLGLARYNEQFF. CDR3 nucleotides: TGCAGCGCCCGGCTGGGACTAGCGCGCTACAATGAGCAGTTCTTC.

The gene calls are TRBV2 and TRBJ2-3, with 11 bases matching TRBD1. The CDR3 is made up of 14 amino acids. Germline V gene sequence: CDR1 SNHLY, CDR2 FYNNEI. Trimming at V came to 9 bases and at J to 3 bases, leaving 5 bases not matched to a gene. The CDR3 sequence: CARGGTGGTDTQYF. The CDR3 region has the DNA TGTGCCAGAGGAGGGACAGGGGGAACAGATACGCAGTATTTT.

This clonotype was detected a few times. The chain links TRBV15 to TRBJ1-1; D not resolved. Germline CDR1 LNHNV, CDR2 YYDKDF (reference sequence). V was cut by 6 bases and J by 3 bases, with 5 bases left in between. The CDR3 is 11 residues long. CDR3 sequence reads: CATSGYTEAFF. The DNA of the CDR3 is TGTGCCACCAGTGGGTACACTGAAGCTTTCTTT.

The rearrangement uses TRBV20-1 and TRBJ2-3; 8 bases match TRBD2. CDR1 DFQATT and CDR2 SNEGSKA come from the germline V gene (reference sequence). The V segment lost 3 bases and the J segment 6 bases; nucleotides outside the gene matches: 5. The CDR3 spans 13 residues. The CDR3 DNA reads TGCAGTGCTAGGGTAGCGGGACGGGATACGCAGTATTTT. It codes for CSARVAGRDTQYF.

The sample holds a few counts of this clonotype. This chain connects TRBV6-6 to TRBJ2-1; 9 positions match TRBD1. Germline lookup yields CDR1 MNHNY and CDR2 SVGAGI (reference sequence). V lost 7 bases to trimming and J lost 7 bases; unmatched junction nucleotides: 5. This CDR3 is built from 13 residues. The CDR3 reads CASKIQGANEQFF. As DNA, the CDR3 is TGTGCCAGCAAAATACAGGGGGCAAATGAGCAGTTCTTC.